These T cell receptor beta chains were read from a single sample in a study of CD8+ T cells in alopecia areata. The table came from immunoSEQ multiplex PCR; TCRdb's copy has only in-frame clones and leaves some out. The sample holds a few hundred thousand clones; around two fifths are singletons and the top ten take around 0.48%. The sequenced sample was CD4+ T cells sorted from blood, obtained between weeks 30 and 35, from a patient treated with tofacitinib. The receptors were sampled from a human donor with alopecia areata. Each CDR3 is given with its conserved first and last residue. A D gene is named only where the DNA matches it firmly. Clone size appears in some rows only: once, few, many, or a class for an expanded clone.

D gene,J gene,clone size,V gene,CDR3 DNA,CDR3 protein
TRBD1,TRBJ1-2,few,TRBV4-1,TGCGCCAGCAGCCTGCTCGGACAGGGGGGGCGTGGCTACACCTTC,CASSLLGQGGRGYTF
-,TRBJ1-1,once,TRBV5-1,TGCGCCAGCAGCTTACAGGGTAGGAACACTGAAGCTTTCTTT,CASSLQGRNTEAFF
TRBD1,TRBJ1-6,many,TRBV5-1,TGCGCCAGCAGCCGATGGACAGGGGACAATTCACCCCTCCACTTT,CASSRWTGDNSPLHF
-,TRBJ2-5,-,TRBV18,TGTGCCAGCTCACCACCGGCCGAGACCCAGTACTTC,CASSPPAETQYF
TRBD2,TRBJ2-7,-,TRBV5-1,TGCGCCAGCAGCTTGTCCCTAGCGGGTTACGAGCAGTACTTC,CASSLSLAGYEQYF
-,TRBJ1-2,many,TRBV19,TGTGCCAGTAGTAGCCCGGGGGCTAACTATGGCTACACCTTC,CASSSPGANYGYTF
-,TRBJ1-1,few,TRBV19,TGTGCCAGTAGCAGGGGAAACATAGGAACTGAAGCTTTCTTT,CASSRGNIGTEAFF
TRBD2,TRBJ2-3,-,TRBV6-4,TGTGCCAGCAGTGTATCCCGGGAGGGACCAGATACGCAGTATTTT,CASSVSREGPDTQYF
-,TRBJ1-2,-,TRBV9,TGTGCCAGCAGCGTAGCGAGGGGAGACACCTTC,CASSVARGDTF
-,TRBJ1-2,-,TRBV30,TGTGCCTGGACTACAGGGTTACCTGGCTACACCTTC,CAWTTGLPGYTF
-,TRBJ2-1,many,TRBV19,TGTGCCAGTTCACGGAGAACCAACTACAATGAGCAGTTCTTC,CASSRRTNYNEQFF
-,TRBJ1-2,-,TRBV5-4,TGTGCCAGCAGCACACGGATCGGGGCTAACTATGGCTACACCTTC,CASSTRIGANYGYTF
-,TRBJ1-4,few,TRBV27,TGTGCCAGCACCCAGTTGCACTCTAATGAAAAACTGTTTTTT,CASTQLHSNEKLFF
TRBD1,TRBJ2-3,-,TRBV30,TGTGCCTGGAGCGGCCCGGGACAGGGGGCTTTTACGCAGTATTTT,CAWSGPGQGAFTQYF
-,TRBJ2-7,-,TRBV2,TGTGCCAGCAGTGAAGTAGGGTACGGAGGGTACTTC,CASSEVGYGGYF
-,TRBJ1-5,-,TRBV27,TGTGCCAGCAGCGTCGACATCTATAATCAGCCCCAGCATTTT,CASSVDIYNQPQHF
TRBD1,TRBJ1-4,-,TRBV29-1,TGCAGCGTCCCCCCCGGGACAGGAGGTGCAACTAATGAAAAACTGTTTTTT,CSVPPGTGGATNEKLFF
TRBD1,TRBJ1-2,few,TRBV29-1,TGCAGCGTTGTGTCGTACAGGGGTTATGGCTACACCTTC,CSVVSYRGYGYTF
-,TRBJ1-2,-,TRBV5-1,TGCGCCAGCAGCTTGGGGTCTAAGGGATCGGGTAGTGGTGGCTACACCTTC,CASSLGSKGSGSGGYTF
-,TRBJ2-7,-,TRBV6-5,TGTGCCAGCAGTTCGGTATCCTACGAGCAGTACTTC,CASSSVSYEQYF
-,TRBJ1-6,-,TRBV7-9,TGTGCCAGCAGCTTAGTAGGACGCAACTCACCCCTCCACTTT,CASSLVGRNSPLHF
-,TRBJ1-1,-,TRBV30,TGTGCCTGGAGTGTTAAGACAGAGGACACTGAAGCTTTCTTT,CAWSVKTEDTEAFF
-,TRBJ1-1,once,TRBV6-5,TGTGCCAGCAGGAGATGGACAGCGAACACTGAAGCTTTCTTT,CASRRWTANTEAFF
TRBD1,TRBJ1-5,-,TRBV18,TGTGCCAGCTCACCACAGGGGGCGAGAAGCAATCAGCCCCAGCATTTT,CASSPQGARSNQPQHF
TRBD2,TRBJ2-1,-,TRBV7-7,TGTGCTAGCAGCCCGTTAGCGGGAGGTCCCTACAATGAGCAGTTCTTC,CASSPLAGGPYNEQFF
TRBD1,TRBJ1-2,few,TRBV5-6,TGTGCCAGCAGCTCGGACGCCACGACAGGGTTTAATGGCTACACCTTC,CASSSDATTGFNGYTF
-,TRBJ2-1,few,TRBV5-4,TGTGCCAGCAGCCCCGACAGCAAGAATGAGCAGTTCTTC,CASSPDSKNEQFF
-,TRBJ2-3,-,TRBV7-3,TGTGCCAGCAGCCAACAGGGCGACGGCACAGATACGCAGTATTTT,CASSQQGDGTDTQYF
-,TRBJ2-7,few,TRBV27,TGTGCCAGCAGTCCCTCCGGACACGGGGGAATCTACGAGCAGTACTTC,CASSPSGHGGIYEQYF
-,TRBJ2-7,-,TRBV30,TGTGCCTGGAGAACGGGGCAGGGGCGTCACGAGCAGTACTTC,CAWRTGQGRHEQYF
TRBD2,TRBJ2-1,-,TRBV5-1,TGCGCCAGCAGCCCGGAAGGGACTAGCGGGATTAGGGAGCAGTTCTTC,CASSPEGTSGIREQFF
-,TRBJ2-7,few,TRBV14,TGTGCCAGCAGCCAGTCAGGGGTTGAGCAGTACTTC,CASSQSGVEQYF
TRBD2,TRBJ2-7,-,TRBV9,TGTGCCAGCAGCGTAGTGGCTAGCGGGAGTGTGCAGTACTTC,CASSVVASGSVQYF
TRBD1,TRBJ1-2,-,TRBV20-1,TGCAGTGCTAGGACAGGGAATGGCTACACCTTC,CSARTGNGYTF
TRBD1,TRBJ1-6,-,TRBV5-1,TGCGCCAGCAGCTTGGCACGACAGGGGGCTGGAAATTCACCCCTCCACTTT,CASSLARQGAGNSPLHF
-,TRBJ1-2,-,TRBV6-1,TGTGCCAGCAGTGAAGCCCACGGAGGGGGGAAGAATGGCTACACCTTC,CASSEAHGGGKNGYTF
-,TRBJ2-5,-,TRBV6-4,TGTGCCAGCAGCGCTAATGCGGGGGAGACCCAGTACTTC,CASSANAGETQYF
-,TRBJ1-1,few,TRBV30,TGTGCCTGGAATCCCGGGAGGGAAACTGAAGCTTTCTTT,CAWNPGRETEAFF
-,TRBJ1-2,few,TRBV7-2,TGTGCCAGCAGCTTTCGACAGCCCACCTATGGCTACACCTTC,CASSFRQPTYGYTF
-,TRBJ2-1,-,TRBV7-2,TGTGCCAGCAACGACGACATCTCCTACAATGAGCAGTTCTTC,CASNDDISYNEQFF
TRBD1,TRBJ2-7,-,TRBV6-1,TGTGCCACCCGGACAGGGGTTGGGTTCTACGAGCAGTACTTC,CATRTGVGFYEQYF
-,TRBJ2-2,-,TRBV19,TGTGCCAGTAGTATAGAGTGGGCGGCGGGGAACACCGGGGAGCTGTTTTTT,CASSIEWAAGNTGELFF